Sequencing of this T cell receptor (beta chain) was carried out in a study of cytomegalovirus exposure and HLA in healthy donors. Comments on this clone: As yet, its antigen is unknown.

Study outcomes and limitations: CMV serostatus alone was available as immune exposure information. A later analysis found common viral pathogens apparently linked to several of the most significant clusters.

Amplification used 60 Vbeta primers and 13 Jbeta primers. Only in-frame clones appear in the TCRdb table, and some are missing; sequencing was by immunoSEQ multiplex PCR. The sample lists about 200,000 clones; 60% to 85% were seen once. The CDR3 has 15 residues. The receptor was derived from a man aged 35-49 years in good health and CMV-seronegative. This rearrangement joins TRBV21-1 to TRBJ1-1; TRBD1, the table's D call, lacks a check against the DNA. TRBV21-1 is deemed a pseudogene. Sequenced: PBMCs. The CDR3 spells CASSNTGQVKTEAFF. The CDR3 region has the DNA TGTGCCAGCAGCAACACGGGACAGGTTAAGACTGAAGCTTTCTTT.